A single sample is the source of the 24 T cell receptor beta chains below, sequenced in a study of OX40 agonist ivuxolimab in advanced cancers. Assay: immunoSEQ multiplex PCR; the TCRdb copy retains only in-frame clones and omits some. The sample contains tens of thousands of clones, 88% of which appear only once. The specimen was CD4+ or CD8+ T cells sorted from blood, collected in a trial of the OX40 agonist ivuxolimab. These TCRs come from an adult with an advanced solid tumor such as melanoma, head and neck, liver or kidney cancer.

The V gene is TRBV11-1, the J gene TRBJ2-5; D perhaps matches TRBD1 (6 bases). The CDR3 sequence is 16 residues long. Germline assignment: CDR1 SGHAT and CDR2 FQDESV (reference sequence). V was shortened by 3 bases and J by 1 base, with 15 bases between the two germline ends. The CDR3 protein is CASSFPTGMVQETQYF. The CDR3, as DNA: TGTGCCAGCAGCTTCCCCACAGGGATGGTCCAAGAGACCCAGTACTTC.

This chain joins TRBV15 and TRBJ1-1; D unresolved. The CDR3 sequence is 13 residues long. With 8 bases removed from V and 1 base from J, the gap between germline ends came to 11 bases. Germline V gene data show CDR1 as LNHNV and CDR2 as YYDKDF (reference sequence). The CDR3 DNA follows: TGTGCCACCGCGCCAAGATGGAACACTGAAGCTTTCTTT. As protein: CATAPRWNTEAFF.

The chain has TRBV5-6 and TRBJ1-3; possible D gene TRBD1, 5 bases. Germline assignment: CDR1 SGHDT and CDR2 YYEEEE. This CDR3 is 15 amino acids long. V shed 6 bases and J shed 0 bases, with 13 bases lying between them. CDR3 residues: CASTWGGRSGNTIYF. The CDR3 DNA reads TGTGCCAGCACCTGGGGGGGACGCTCTGGAAACACCATATATTTT.

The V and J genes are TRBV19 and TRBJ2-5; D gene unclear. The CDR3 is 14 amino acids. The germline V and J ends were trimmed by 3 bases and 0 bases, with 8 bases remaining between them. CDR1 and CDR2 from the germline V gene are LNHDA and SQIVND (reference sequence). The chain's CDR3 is CASSISADQETQYF. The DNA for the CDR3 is TGTGCCAGTAGTATCTCGGCAGACCAAGAGACCCAGTACTTC.

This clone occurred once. The CDR3 sequence: CASSQDRQQTGTDNAEQFF. The CDR3 bases are TGCGCCAGCAGCCAAGATCGCCAGCAGACAGGGACAGACAATGCGGAGCAGTTCTTC. This chain links TRBV4-1 with TRBJ2-1; TRBD1 matches 7 bases. This CDR3 has 19 residues. CDR1 and CDR2 (germline): MGHRA, YSYEKL. V lost 0 bases, J lost 10 bases, and 21 bases stayed unmatched.

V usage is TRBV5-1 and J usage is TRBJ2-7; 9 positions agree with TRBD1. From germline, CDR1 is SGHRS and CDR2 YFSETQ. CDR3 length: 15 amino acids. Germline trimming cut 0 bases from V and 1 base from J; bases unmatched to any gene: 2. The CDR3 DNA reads TGCGCCAGCAGCTTGGGACAGGGGGATTCCTACGAGCAGTACTTC. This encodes CASSLGQGDSYEQYF. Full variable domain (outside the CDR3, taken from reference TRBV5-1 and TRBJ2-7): KAGVTQTPRYLIKTRGQQVTLSCSPISGHRSVSWYQQTPGQGLQFLFEYFSETQRNKGNFPGRFSGRQFSNSRSEMNVSTLELGDSALYLCASSLGQGDSYEQYFGPGTRLTVT.

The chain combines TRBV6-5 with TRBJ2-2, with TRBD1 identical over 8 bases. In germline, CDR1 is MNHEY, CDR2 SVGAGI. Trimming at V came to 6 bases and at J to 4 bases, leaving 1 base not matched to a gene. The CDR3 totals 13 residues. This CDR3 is CASSDRGTGELFF. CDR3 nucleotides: TGTGCCAGCAGCGACAGGGGCACCGGGGAGCTGTTTTTT.

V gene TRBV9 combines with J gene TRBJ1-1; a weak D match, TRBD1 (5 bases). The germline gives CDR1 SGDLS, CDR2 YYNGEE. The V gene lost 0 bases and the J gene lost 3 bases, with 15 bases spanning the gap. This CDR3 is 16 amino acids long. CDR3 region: CASSVGPARGDTEAFF. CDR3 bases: TGTGCCAGCAGCGTAGGGCCAGCCCGGGGGGACACTGAAGCTTTCTTT.

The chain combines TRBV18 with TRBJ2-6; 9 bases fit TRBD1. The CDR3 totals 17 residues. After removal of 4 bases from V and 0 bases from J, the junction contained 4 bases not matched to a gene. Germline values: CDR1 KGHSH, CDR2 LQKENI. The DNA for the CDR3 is TGTGCCAGCTCACAGCGGGACAGGGACTCTGGGGCCAACGTCCTGACTTTC. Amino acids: CASSQRDRDSGANVLTF.

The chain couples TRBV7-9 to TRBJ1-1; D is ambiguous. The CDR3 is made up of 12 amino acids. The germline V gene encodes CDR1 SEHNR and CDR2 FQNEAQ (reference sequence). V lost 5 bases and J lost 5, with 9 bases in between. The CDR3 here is CASSPSGTEAFF. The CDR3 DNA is TGTGCCAGCAGCCCATCTGGTACTGAAGCTTTCTTT.

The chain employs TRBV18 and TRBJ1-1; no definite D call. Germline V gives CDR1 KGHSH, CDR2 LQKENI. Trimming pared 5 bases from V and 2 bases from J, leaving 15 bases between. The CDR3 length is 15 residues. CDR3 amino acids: CASSTGVSGNTEAFF. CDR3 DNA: TGTGCCAGCTCAACCGGAGTTTCAGGAAACACTGAAGCTTTCTTT.

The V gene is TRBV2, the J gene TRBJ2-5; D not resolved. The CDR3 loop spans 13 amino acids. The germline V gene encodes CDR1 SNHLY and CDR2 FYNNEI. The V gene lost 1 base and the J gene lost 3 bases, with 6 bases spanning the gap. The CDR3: CASSEESEETQYF. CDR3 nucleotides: TGTGCCAGCAGTGAAGAAAGTGAAGAGACCCAGTACTTC.

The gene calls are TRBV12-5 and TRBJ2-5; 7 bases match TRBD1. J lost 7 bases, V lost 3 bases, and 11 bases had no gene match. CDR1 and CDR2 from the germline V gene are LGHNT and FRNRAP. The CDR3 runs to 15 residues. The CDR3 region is CASGFGTDLQGTQYF. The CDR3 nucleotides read TGTGCTAGTGGTTTTGGGACAGACCTTCAGGGGACCCAGTACTTC. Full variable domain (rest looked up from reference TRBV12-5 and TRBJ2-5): DARVTQTPRHKVTEMGQEVTMRCQPILGHNTVFWYRQTMMQGLELLAYFRNRAPLDDSGMPKDRFSAEMPDATLATLKIQPSEPRDSAVYFCASGFGTDLQGTQYFGPGTRLLVL.

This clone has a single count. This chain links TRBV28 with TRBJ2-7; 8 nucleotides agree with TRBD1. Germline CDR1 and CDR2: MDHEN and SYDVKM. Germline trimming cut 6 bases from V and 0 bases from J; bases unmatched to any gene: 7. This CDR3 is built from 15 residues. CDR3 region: CASSPAGGASYEQYF. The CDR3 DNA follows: TGTGCCAGCAGCCCCGCAGGGGGCGCCTCCTACGAGCAGTACTTC.

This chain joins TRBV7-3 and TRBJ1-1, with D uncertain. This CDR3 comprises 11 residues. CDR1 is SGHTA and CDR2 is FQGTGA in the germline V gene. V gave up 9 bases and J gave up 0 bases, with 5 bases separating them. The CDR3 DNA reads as TGTGCCAGGGAGATGAACACTGAAGCTTTCTTT. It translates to CAREMNTEAFF.

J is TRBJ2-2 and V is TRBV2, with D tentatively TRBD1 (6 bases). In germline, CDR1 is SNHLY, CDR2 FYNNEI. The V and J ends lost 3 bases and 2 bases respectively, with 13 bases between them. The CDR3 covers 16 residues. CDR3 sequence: CASSDAGTTNTGELFF. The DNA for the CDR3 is TGTGCCAGCAGTGACGCCGGGACAACTAACACCGGGGAGCTGTTTTTT.

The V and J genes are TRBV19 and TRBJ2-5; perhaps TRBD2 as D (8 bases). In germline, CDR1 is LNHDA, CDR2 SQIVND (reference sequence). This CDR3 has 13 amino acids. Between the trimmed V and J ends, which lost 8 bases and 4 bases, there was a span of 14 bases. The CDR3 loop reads CASGQAGGETQYF. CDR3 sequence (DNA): TGTGCCAGTGGACAGGCGGGGGGAGAGACCCAGTACTTC.

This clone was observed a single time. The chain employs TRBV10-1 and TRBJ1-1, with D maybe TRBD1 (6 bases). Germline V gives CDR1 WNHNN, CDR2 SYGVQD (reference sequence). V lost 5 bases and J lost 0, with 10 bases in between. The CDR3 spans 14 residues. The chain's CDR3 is CASSTTGLNTEAFF. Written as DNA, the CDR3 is TGCGCCAGCAGTACCACAGGGTTGAACACTGAAGCTTTCTTT.

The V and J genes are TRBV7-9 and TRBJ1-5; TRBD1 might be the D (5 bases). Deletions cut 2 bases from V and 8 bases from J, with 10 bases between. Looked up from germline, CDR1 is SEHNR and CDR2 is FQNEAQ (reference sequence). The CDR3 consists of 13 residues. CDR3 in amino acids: CASSLIGGEPQHF. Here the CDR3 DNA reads TGTGCCAGCAGCTTAATTGGGGGTGAGCCCCAGCATTTT.

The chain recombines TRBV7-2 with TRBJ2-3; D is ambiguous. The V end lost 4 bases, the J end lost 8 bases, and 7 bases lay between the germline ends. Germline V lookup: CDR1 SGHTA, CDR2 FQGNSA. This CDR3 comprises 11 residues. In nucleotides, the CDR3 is TGTGCCAGCAGCTCTGGTTTTACGCAGTATTTT. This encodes CASSSGFTQYF.

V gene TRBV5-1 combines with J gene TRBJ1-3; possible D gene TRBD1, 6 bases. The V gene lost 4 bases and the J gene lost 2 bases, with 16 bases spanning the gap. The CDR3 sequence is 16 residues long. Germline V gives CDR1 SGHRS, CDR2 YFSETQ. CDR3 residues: CASSHKSQGAGNTIYF. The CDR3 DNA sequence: TGCGCCAGCAGCCACAAATCACAGGGCGCTGGAAACACCATATATTTT.

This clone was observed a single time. CDR3 in amino acids: CAGRRDRGTSGYTF. CDR3 coding DNA: TGTGCCGGGAGGAGGGACAGGGGGACGAGTGGCTACACCTTC. V usage is TRBV2 and J usage is TRBJ1-2, with 11 bases identical to TRBD1. CDR1 is SNHLY, CDR2 FYNNEI, per germline. The CDR3 covers 14 residues. The junction had 12 bases not matched to a gene; V was cut back by 11 bases and J by 7 bases.

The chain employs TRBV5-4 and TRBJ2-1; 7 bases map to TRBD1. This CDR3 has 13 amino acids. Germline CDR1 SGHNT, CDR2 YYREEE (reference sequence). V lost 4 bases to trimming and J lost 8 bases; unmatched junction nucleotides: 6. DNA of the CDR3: TGTGCCAGCAGCACAGCCGACAGGGATGAGCAGTTCTTC. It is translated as CASSTADRDEQFF.

The CDR3 DNA reads as TGTGCCAGCAGCCTCTTGGGCTCCATATCTGGGGCCAACGTCCTGACTTTC. Translated: CASSLLGSISGANVLTF. The chain has TRBV7-2 and TRBJ2-6; D gene uncertain. Germline lookup yields CDR1 SGHTA and CDR2 FQGNSA. Trimming took 5 bases from V and 1 from J, leaving 15 bases between them. The CDR3 spans 17 residues.